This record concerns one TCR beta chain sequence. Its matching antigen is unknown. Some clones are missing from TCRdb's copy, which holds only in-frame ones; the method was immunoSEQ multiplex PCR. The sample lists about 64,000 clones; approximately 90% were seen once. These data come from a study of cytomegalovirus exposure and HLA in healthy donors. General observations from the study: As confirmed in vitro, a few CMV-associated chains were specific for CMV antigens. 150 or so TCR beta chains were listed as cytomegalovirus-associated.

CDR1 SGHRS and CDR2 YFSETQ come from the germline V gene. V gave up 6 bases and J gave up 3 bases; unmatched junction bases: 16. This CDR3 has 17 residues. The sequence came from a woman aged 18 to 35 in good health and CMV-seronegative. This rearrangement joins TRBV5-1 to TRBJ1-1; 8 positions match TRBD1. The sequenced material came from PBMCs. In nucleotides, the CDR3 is TGCGCCAGCACATCTATGGGTTCGGACAGGGCGTACACTGAAGCTTTCTTT. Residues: CASTSMGSDRAYTEAFF.